This T cell receptor (beta chain) was profiled in a study of blood T cell repertoires in COVID-19. The overall study: Collection of acute and convalescent COVID-19 samples took place in the United States, Italy and Spain.

The ends were cut back, 4 bases at V and 8 bases at J, with 22 bases in the middle. Per germline, CDR1 SGDLS and CDR2 YYNGEE. The CDR3 consists of 16 residues. Clones were read by immunoSEQ multiplex PCR, and TCRdb kept only the in-frame ones, dropping some. The sample shows 200,000 to 250,000 clones, about 88% of them seen only once. Participant-given clinical history determined each cohort assignment. The clonotype comes from a woman in her 30s who had recovered from COVID-19. Material for sequencing was PBMCs or T cells enriched from blood (not recorded which). The chain joins TRBV9 to TRBJ2-1; tentative D call: TRBD2 (5 bases). The CDR3 spells CASSPTSPPTGDEQFF. CDR3 DNA: TGTGCCAGCAGCCCTACTAGTCCCCCCACCGGGGATGAGCAGTTCTTC.